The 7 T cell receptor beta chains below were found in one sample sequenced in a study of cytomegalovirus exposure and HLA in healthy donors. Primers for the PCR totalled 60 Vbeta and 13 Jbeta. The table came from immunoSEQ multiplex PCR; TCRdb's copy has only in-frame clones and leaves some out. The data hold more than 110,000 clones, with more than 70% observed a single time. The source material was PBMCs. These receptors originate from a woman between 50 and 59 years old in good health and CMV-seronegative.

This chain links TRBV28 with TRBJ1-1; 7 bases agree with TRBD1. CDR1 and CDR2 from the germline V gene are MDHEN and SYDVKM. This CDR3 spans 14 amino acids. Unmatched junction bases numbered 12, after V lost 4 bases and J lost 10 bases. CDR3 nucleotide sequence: TGTGCCAGCAGTTGGGCGTTCCGGAGGGGGCCAGCTTTCTTT. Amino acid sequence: CASSWAFRRGPAFF.

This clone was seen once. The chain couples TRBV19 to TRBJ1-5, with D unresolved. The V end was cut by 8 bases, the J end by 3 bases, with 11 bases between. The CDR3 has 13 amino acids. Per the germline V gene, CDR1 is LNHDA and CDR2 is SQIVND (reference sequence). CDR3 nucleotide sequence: TGTGCCAGTTCCCGGGTCACCAATCAGCCCCAGCATTTT. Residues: CASSRVTNQPQHF. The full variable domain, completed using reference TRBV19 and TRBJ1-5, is DGGITQSPKYLFRKEGQNVTLSCEQNLNHDAMYWYRQDPGQGLRLIYYSQIVNDFQKGDIAEGYSVSREKKESFPLTVTSAQKNPTAFYLCASSRVTNQPQHFGDGTRLSIL.

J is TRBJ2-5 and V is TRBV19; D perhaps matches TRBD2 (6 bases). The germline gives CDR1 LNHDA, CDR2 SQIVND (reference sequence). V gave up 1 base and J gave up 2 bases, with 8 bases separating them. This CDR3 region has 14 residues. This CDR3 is CASSIGGVQETQYF. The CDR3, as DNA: TGTGCCAGTAGTATAGGGGGGGTACAAGAGACCCAGTACTTC.

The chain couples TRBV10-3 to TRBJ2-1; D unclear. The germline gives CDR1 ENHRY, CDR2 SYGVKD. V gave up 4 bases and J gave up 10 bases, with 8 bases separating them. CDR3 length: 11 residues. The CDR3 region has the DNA TGTGCCATCAGTGGTCCTCGGGAGCAGTTCTTC. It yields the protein CAISGPREQFF.

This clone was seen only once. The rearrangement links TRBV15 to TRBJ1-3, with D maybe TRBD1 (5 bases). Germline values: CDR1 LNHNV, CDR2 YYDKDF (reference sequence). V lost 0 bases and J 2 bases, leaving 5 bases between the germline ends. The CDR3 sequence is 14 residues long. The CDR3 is CATSRDRAGNTIYF. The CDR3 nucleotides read TGTGCCACCAGCAGAGACAGGGCTGGAAACACCATATATTTT.

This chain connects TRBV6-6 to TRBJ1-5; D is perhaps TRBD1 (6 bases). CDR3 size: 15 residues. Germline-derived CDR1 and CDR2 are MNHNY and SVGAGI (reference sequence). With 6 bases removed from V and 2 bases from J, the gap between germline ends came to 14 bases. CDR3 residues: CASRGYRDGNQPQHF. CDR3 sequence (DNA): TGTGCCAGCAGGGGCTACAGGGATGGCAATCAGCCCCAGCATTTT.

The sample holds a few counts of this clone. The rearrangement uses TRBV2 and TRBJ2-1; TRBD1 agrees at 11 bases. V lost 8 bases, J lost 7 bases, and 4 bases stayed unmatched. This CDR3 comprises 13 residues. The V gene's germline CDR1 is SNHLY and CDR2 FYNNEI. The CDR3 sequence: CASLDRGLNEQFF. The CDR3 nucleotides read TGTGCCAGCTTGGACAGGGGGCTGAATGAGCAGTTCTTC.